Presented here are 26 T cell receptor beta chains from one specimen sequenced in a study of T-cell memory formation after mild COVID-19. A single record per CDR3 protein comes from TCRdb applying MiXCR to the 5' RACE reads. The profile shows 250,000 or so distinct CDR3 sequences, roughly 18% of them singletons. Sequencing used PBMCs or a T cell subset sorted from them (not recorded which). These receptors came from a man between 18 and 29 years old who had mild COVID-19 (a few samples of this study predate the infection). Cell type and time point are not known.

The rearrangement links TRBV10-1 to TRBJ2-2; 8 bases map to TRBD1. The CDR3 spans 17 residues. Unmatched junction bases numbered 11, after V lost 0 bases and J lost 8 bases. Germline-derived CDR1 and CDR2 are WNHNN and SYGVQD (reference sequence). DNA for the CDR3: TGCGCCAGCAGTGAGTCAGTTGGGCAGGGGGCCGGAGGGGAGCTGTTTTTT. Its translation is CASSESVGQGAGGELFF.

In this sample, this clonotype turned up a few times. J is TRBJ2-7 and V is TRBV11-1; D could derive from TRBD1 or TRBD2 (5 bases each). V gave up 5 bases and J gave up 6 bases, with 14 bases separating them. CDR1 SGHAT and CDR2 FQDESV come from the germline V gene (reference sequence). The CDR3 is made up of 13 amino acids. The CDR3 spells CASSPGTRSEQYF. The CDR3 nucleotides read TGTGCCAGCAGCCCAGGGACCCGTTCCGAGCAGTACTTC.

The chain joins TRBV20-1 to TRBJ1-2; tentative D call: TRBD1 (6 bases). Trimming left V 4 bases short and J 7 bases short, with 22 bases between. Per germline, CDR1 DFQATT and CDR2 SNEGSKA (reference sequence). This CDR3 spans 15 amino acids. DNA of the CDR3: TGCAGTGCTAATGCATTTCAAAGGGGGGTGGGTGGCTACACCTTC. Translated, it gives CSANAFQRGVGGYTF.

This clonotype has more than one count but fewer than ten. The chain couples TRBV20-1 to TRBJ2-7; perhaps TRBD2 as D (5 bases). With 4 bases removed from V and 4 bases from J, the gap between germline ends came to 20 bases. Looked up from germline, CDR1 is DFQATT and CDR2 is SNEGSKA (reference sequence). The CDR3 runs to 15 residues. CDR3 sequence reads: CSATSGELSRYEQYV. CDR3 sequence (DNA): TGCAGTGCTACCTCCGGGGAACTGAGTAGGTACGAGCAGTACGTC.

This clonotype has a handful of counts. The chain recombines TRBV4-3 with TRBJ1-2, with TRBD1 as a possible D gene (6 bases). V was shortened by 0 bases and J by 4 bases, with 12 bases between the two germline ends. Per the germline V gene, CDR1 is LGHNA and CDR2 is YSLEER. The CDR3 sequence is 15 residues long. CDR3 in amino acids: CASSQDTGLVYGYTF. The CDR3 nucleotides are TGCGCCAGCAGCCAAGATACAGGGTTGGTCTATGGCTACACCTTC.

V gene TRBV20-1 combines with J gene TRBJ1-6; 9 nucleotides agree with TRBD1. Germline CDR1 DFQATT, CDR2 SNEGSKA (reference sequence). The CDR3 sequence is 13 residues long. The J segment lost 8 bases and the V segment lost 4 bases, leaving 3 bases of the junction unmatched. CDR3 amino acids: CSATGTGYSPLHF. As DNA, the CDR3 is TGCAGTGCTACCGGGACAGGGTATTCACCCCTCCACTTT.

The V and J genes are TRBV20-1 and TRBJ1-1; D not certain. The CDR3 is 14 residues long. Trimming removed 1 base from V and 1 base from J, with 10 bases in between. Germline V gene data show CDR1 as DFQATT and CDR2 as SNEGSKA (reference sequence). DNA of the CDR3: TGCAGTGCTAGAGGGGCCCTGGGGAACACTGAAGCTTTCTTT. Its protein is CSARGALGNTEAFF.

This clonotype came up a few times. Here the CDR3 reads CASSPLEGGALTDTQYF. The CDR3 DNA sequence: TGTGCCAGCAGCCCTCTTGAAGGGGGGGCCCTCACAGATACGCAGTATTTT. The V gene is TRBV28, the J gene TRBJ2-3; D might be TRBD2 (7 bases). Trimming left V 6 bases short and J 2 bases short, with 21 bases between. Per germline, CDR1 MDHEN and CDR2 SYDVKM. The CDR3 sequence is 17 residues long. Filled out from reference TRBV28 and TRBJ2-3, the complete variable domain reads DVKVTQSSRYLVKRTGEKVFLECVQDMDHENMFWYRQDPGLGLRLIYFSYDVKMKEKGDIPEGYSVSREKKERFSLILESASTNQTSMYLCASSPLEGGALTDTQYFGPGTRLTVL.

In nucleotides, the CDR3 is TGTGCCAGCAGCTTTACCGAGCGGAGTGAGCAGTTCTTC. This sequence encodes CASSFTERSEQFF. The chain joins TRBV7-3 to TRBJ2-1; D is possibly TRBD2 (5 bases). The CDR3 length is 13 residues. V shed 3 bases and J shed 9 bases, with 12 bases lying between them. Germline V gene sequence: CDR1 SGHTA, CDR2 FQGTGA.

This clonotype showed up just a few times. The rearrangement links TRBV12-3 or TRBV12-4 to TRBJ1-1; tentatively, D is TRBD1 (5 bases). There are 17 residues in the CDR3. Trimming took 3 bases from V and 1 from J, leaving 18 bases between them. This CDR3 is CASSLRPLGVQNTEAFF. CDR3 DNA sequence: TGTGCCAGCAGTTTGCGACCATTGGGGGTCCAGAACACTGAAGCTTTCTTT.

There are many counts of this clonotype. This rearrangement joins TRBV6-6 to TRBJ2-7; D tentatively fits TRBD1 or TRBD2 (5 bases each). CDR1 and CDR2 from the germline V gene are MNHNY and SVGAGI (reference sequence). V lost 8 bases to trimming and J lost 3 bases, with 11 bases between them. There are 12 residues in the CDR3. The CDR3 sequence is CASEGPYYEQYV. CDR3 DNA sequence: TGTGCCAGCGAGGGGCCGTACTACGAGCAGTACGTC.

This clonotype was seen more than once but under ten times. Written as DNA, the CDR3 is TGTGCCATCAGTGGGTCCGGGAGCTCCTACGAGCAGTACTTC. Encoded protein: CAISGSGSSYEQYF. This sequence joins TRBV10-3 and TRBJ2-7, with D possibly matching TRBD2 (6 bases). The CDR3 consists of 14 residues. The germline V and J ends were trimmed by 4 bases and 0 bases, with 10 bases remaining between them. Germline CDR1 reads ENHRY; CDR2 reads SYGVKD.

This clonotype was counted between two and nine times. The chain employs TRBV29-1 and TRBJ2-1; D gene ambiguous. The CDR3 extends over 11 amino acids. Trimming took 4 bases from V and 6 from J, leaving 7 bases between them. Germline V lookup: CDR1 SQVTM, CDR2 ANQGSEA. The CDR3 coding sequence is TGCAGCGTTGCACAGAGCAATGAGCAGTTCTTC. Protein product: CSVAQSNEQFF.

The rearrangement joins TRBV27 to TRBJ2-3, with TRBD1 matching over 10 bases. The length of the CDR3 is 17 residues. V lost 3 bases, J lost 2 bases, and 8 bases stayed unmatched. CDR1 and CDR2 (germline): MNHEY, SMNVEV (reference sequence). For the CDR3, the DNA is TGTGCCAGCAGTTTCGGGACAGGGGCTTCCCACACAGATACGCAGTATTTT. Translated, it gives CASSFGTGASHTDTQYF.

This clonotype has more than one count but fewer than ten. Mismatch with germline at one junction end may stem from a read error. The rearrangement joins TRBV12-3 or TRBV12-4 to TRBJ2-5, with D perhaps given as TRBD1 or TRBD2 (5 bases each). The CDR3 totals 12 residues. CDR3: CASSFSGAEVRF. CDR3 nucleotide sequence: TGTGCCAGCAGTTTTTCCGGGGCGGAGGTGAGGTTC.

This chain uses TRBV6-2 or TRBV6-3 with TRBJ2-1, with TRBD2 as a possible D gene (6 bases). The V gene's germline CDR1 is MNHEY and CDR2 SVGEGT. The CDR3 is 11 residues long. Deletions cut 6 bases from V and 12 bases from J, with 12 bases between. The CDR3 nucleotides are TGTGCCAGCAGCGCTTCCGGGGGGCAGTTCTTC. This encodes CASSASGGQFF.

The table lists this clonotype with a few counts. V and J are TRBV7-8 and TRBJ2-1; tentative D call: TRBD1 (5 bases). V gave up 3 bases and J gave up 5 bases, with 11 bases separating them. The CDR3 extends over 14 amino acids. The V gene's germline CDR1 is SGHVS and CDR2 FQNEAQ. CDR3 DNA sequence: TGTGCCAGCAGCTTTTGGCAGGGTGACAATGAGCAGTTCTTC. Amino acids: CASSFWQGDNEQFF.

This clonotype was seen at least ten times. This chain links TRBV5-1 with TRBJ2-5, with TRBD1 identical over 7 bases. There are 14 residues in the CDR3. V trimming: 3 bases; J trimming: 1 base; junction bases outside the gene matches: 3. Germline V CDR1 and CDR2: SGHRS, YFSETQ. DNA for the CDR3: TGCGCCAGCAGCTCACAGGGGACCCAAGAGACCCAGTACTTC. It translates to CASSSQGTQETQYF.

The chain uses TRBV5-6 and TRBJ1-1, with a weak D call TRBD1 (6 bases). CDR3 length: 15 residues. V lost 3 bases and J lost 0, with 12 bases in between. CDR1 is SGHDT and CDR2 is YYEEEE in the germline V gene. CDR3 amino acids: CASSSPGQMNTEAFF. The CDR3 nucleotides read TGTGCCAGCAGCTCACCTGGACAGATGAACACTGAAGCTTTCTTT.

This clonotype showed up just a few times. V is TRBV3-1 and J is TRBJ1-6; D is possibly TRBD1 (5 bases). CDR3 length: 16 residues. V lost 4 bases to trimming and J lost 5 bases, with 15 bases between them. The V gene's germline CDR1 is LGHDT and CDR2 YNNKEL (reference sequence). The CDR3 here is CASSRWRDRNNSPLHF. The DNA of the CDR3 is TGTGCCAGCAGCCGCTGGAGGGACCGCAATAATTCACCCCTCCACTTT.

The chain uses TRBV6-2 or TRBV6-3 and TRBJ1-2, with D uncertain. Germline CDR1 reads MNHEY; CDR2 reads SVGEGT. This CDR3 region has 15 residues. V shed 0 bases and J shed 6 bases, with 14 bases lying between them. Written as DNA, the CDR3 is TGTGCCAGCAGTTACTCGATAGAGGGAGTAGATGGCTACACCTTC. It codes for CASSYSIEGVDGYTF.

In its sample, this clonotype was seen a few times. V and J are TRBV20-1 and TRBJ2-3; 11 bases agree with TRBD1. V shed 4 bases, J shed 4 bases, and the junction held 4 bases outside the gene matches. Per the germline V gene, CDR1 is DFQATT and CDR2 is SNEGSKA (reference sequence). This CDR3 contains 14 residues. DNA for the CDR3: TGCAGTGCTACCGGGACAGGGGGACCAGATACGCAGTATTTT. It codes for CSATGTGGPDTQYF.

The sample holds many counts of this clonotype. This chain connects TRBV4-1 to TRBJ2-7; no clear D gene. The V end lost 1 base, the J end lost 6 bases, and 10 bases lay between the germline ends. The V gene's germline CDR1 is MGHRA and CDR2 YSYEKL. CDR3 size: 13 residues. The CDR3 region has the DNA TGCGCCAGCAGCCAAGTTATACATGGCGAGCAGTACGTC. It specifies CASSQVIHGEQYV.

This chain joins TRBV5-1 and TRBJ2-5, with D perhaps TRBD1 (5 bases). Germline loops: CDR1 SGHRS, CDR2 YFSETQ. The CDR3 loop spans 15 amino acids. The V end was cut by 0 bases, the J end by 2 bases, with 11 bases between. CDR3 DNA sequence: TGCGCCAGCAGCTTGGGTGCCACAGGTCAAGAGACCCAGTACTTC. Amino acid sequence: CASSLGATGQETQYF.

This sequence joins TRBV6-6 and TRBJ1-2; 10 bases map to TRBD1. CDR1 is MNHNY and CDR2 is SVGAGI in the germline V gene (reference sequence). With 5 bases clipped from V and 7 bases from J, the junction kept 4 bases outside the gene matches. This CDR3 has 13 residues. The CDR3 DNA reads TGTGCCAGCAGTGAACGACAGGGGGCTGGCTACACCTTC. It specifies CASSERQGAGYTF.

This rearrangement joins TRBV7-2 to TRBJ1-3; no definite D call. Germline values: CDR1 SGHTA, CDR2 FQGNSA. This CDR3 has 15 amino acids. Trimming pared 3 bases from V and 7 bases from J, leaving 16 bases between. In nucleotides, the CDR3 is TGTGCCAGCAGCTTCGAGGGAGTCGGACGGAACACCATATATTTT. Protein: CASSFEGVGRNTIYF.